This T cell receptor beta chain came from a study of blood T cell repertoires in COVID-19. Study summary: Sample material is recorded as cDNA or gDNA derived from T cells, B-cell-depleted T cells, or PBMCs.

This clone was counted between two and nine times. The CDR3 covers 14 residues. The V and J ends lost 6 bases and 2 bases, in that order; junction bases with no gene match: 7. Germline-derived CDR1 and CDR2 are LNHDA and SQIVND (reference sequence). In the authors' methods: Cell counts per sample came from amplifying reference gene primers. Sequencing used immunoSEQ multiplex PCR; TCRdb keeps in-frame clones, though not all of them. From that table come the V and J calls and clone size; the DNA was used to work out D and trimming. Of approximately 350,000 clones listed, 85% to 90% are singletons. Sequenced material: peripheral blood. The sequence derives from a woman aged 70-85 years with COVID-19, enrolled during active disease. The chain carries TRBV19 and TRBJ2-7; 7 bases map to TRBD1. The DNA for the CDR3 is TGTGCCAGTAGCCGGACAGGACAGGCCTACGAGCAGTACTTC. Encoded protein: CASSRTGQAYEQYF.